The following is a T cell receptor beta chain sequence with its context. Measured with immunoSEQ multiplex PCR; TCRdb has only the in-frame clones, and not every one. The table shows some 78,000 clones, with roughly 87% occurring only once. This sample was taken from a study of blood T cell repertoires in COVID-19. The V gene's germline CDR1 is MNHNS and CDR2 SASEGT. The CDR3 contains 16 residues. Trimming took off 4 bases at V and 3 bases at J, with 16 bases between the two ends. The clonotype comes from a woman aged 45-65 years in a cohort sampled during active COVID-19. The gene calls are TRBV6-1 and TRBJ1-5, with D perhaps TRBD1 (5 bases). Source material: peripheral blood. Here the CDR3 DNA reads TGTGCCAGCAGTGGGGTCCAGGGCATCTTCAATCAGCCCCAGCATTTT. The encoded protein is CASSGVQGIFNQPQHF.